This is a list of T cell receptor beta chains from one sample in a study of blood T cells in healthy people across ages. TCRdb independently ran MiXCR on the 5' RACE reads; one entry per CDR3 protein. This sample has about a million distinct CDR3 sequences, with 51% found just once. The material sequenced was blood. All receptors derive from a woman aged 60-75 years in good health. Each CDR3 is given with its conserved first and last residue. Each record gives: J gene, D gene, V gene, clone size, CDR3 DNA, CDR3 protein. The D gene is left open where the match is weak. Clone sizes are given selectively: once, few, many, or a class where the clone is expanded.

TRBJ2-7 - TRBV5-8 - TGTGCCAGCAGCTGGGTTCCCTCGTACGAGCAGTACTTC CASSWVPSYEQYF
TRBJ2-5 - TRBV7-8 - TGTGCCACCAAGGAGGGTGAGCAGTACTTC CATKEGEQYF
TRBJ2-1 TRBD1 TRBV6-1 - TGTGCCAGCAGGGGACAGGGGGACTACAATGAGCAGTTCTTC CASRGQGDYNEQFF
TRBJ1-2 - TRBV7-9 - TGTGCCAGCAGCTTAGCGCTTGAAATGGGCTATGGCTACACCTTC CASSLALEMGYGYTF
TRBJ2-5 TRBD2 TRBV5-1 - TGCGCCAGCAGCTTGGTCCAGCGGGAGGGTGTGGAGACCCAGTACTTC CASSLVQREGVETQYF
TRBJ2-7 - TRBV24-1 few TGTGCCACCAGTCCCGGGAAGGGCATAGGGAACGAGCAGTACTTC CATSPGKGIGNEQYF
TRBJ2-5 - TRBV24-1 - TGTGCCACCAGTGACCCGCTAGTGCATGAGCAGTACTTC CATSDPLVHEQYF
TRBJ2-1 TRBD1 TRBV28 - TGTGCCAGCAGTCCTCGGACAGGGGCTGGAGAGCAGTTCTTC CASSPRTGAGEQFF
TRBJ2-5 TRBD2 TRBV7-2 many TGTGCCAGCAGCTTGGGACTAGCGGGAGTCGAGACCCAGTACTTC CASSLGLAGVETQYF
TRBJ2-3 - TRBV9 - TGTGCCAGCAGCGTCGGAGAGTTGACAGATACGCAGTATTTT CASSVGELTDTQYF
TRBJ2-2 - TRBV12-3/TRBV12-4 - TGTGCCAGCAGCATGAGAAGGGACACCGGGGAGCTGTTTTTT CASSMRRDTGELFF
TRBJ2-6 TRBD2 TRBV5-1 few TGCGCCAGCAGGGAGGTAGCGGGAACTGGGGCCAACGTCCTGACTTTC CASREVAGTGANVLTF
TRBJ1-6 - TRBV4-2 - TGTGCCAGCAGCCAAGTGGGTTGGCAGGGTAATTCACCCCTCCACTTT CASSQVGWQGNSPLHF
TRBJ2-4 TRBD1 TRBV29-1 many TGCAGCGTTGAAGAAAAATGGACAGGGGGAGCCAAAAACATTCAGTACTTC CSVEEKWTGGAKNIQYF
TRBJ2-7 TRBD1 TRBV4-1 - TGCGCCAGCAGCCAGTACCCGGACAGGGGTTACGAGCAGTACTTC CASSQYPDRGYEQYF
TRBJ2-3 - TRBV5-1 many TGTGCCAGCAGCCAGAGCACAGATACGCAGTATTTT CASSQSTDTQYF
TRBJ2-5 TRBD2 TRBV19 - TGTGCCAGTAGTATTCGCGGCCTAGCGGGAGGAGAGACCCAGTACTTC CASSIRGLAGGETQYF
TRBJ2-7 - TRBV15 - TGTGCCACCAGCAGAGCCAGCTCATCCTACGAGCAGTACTTC CATSRASSSYEQYF
TRBJ2-2 - TRBV20-1 - TGCAGTGCAACGGACAGTACGAACACCGGGGAGCTGTTTTTT CSATDSTNTGELFF
TRBJ2-7 - TRBV2 - TGTGCCAGCAGCGGTGTACTAGACTACGAGCAGTACTTC CASSGVLDYEQYF
TRBJ2-1 - TRBV3-1 - TGTGCCAGCAGCCAAGGGCTCCACGAGCAGTTCTTC CASSQGLHEQFF
TRBJ1-2 TRBD1 TRBV29-1 - TGCAGCGGCCGACAGGGTGAGGGCTACACCTTC CSGRQGEGYTF